This is a list of T cell receptor beta chains from one sample in a study of blood T cell repertoires in COVID-19. Clones were read by immunoSEQ multiplex PCR, and TCRdb kept only the in-frame ones, dropping some. The table lists roughly 310,000 clones, roughly nine tenths of them singletons, with less than 3.5% in the top ten. The specimen was peripheral blood. The source is a woman younger than 45 with COVID-19, enrolled during active disease. Each CDR3 is given with its conserved first and last residue. A D gene is named only where the DNA matches it firmly. Clone size is given for some rows only: seen once, a few or many times, or a class if the clone is expanded.

D gene	V gene	J gene	clone size	CDR3 DNA	CDR3 protein
NA	TRBV19	TRBJ2-1	once	TGTGCCAGTAGTATACGGGCTAGCTCGAGCTCCTACAATGAGCAGTTCTTC	CASSIRASSSSYNEQFF
NA	TRBV5-1	TRBJ2-7	NA	TGCGCCAGCAGCTTAGCGGCGGAGGCCCGGGGCTCCTACGAGCAGTACTTC	CASSLAAEARGSYEQYF
TRBD1	TRBV18	TRBJ2-1	NA	TGTGCCACCTACCGGACAGGGGGGTACAATGAGCAGTTCTTC	CATYRTGGYNEQFF
TRBD1	TRBV19	TRBJ1-5	NA	TGTGCCAGTAGTAGGACAGGGAACAATCAGCCCCAGCATTTT	CASSRTGNNQPQHF
TRBD1	TRBV19	TRBJ1-2	NA	TGTGCCAGTGGGGACGACAGGGACTATGGCTACACCTTC	CASGDDRDYGYTF
TRBD1	TRBV28	TRBJ2-7	NA	TGTGCCAGCAGTTTAGGGGACAGTTCCTACGAGCAGTACTTC	CASSLGDSSYEQYF
NA	TRBV30	TRBJ1-1	NA	TGTGCCTGGGTCCCCGTGGGGAGGACTGAAGCTTTCTTT	CAWVPVGRTEAFF
NA	TRBV29-1	TRBJ1-2	NA	TGCAGCGTGGAAGGAGGAGACGGCTACACCTTC	CSVEGGDGYTF
NA	TRBV19	TRBJ1-2	NA	TGTGCCAGTAGTATCGGCGGTCGGGGTTTAGGTGGCTACACCTTC	CASSIGGRGLGGYTF
NA	TRBV6-1	TRBJ2-5	NA	TGTGCCAGCAGTGAAATGGGGGACTGGCTTGAGACCCAGTACTTC	CASSEMGDWLETQYF
NA	TRBV9	TRBJ2-1	NA	TGTGCCAGCAGCAATGAGAACGCCGGGGAGCAGTTCTTC	CASSNENAGEQFF
TRBD2	TRBV5-1	TRBJ2-3	NA	TGCGCCAGCAGCTTGGGACTAGCGGTCACAGATACGCAGTATTTT	CASSLGLAVTDTQYF
NA	TRBV6-1	TRBJ1-5	NA	TGTGCCAGCAGTGAAGTGGGGGGGGATAGCAATCAGCCCCAGCATTTT	CASSEVGGDSNQPQHF
TRBD1	TRBV28	TRBJ1-2	NA	TGTGCCAGCAGTTTGACAGGACAGGGGGTGCCTGGCGCAAATGGCTACACCTTC	CASSLTGQGVPGANGYTF
TRBD1	TRBV24-1	TRBJ1-2	NA	TGTGCCACCAGTGATGGAACAGGGGATGGCTACACCTTC	CATSDGTGDGYTF
NA	TRBV5-4	TRBJ1-1	NA	TGTGCCAGCAGCTTGGGACTGCCGAACACTGAAGCTTTCTTT	CASSLGLPNTEAFF
NA	TRBV5-1	TRBJ2-1	NA	TGCGCCAGCAGCTTGGTATACAATGAGCAGTTCTTC	CASSLVYNEQFF
TRBD2	TRBV3-1/TRBV3-2	TRBJ2-1	NA	TGTGCCAGCAGTGCCAACTCCGGGACTAGCGGGTACAATGAGCAGTTCTTC	CASSANSGTSGYNEQFF
TRBD2	TRBV19	TRBJ2-1	NA	TGTGCCAGTAGTATAGTGGCTAGCGGAGCCTACAATGAGCAGTTCTTC	CASSIVASGAYNEQFF
NA	TRBV2	TRBJ1-3	NA	TGTGCCAGCAGTGGAGGGAGAGGGTTCTCTGGAAACACCATATATTTT	CASSGGRGFSGNTIYF
TRBD1	TRBV11-2	TRBJ1-3	NA	TGTGCCAGCAGCTTAGGACAGGGACCCTCTGGAAACACCATATATTTT	CASSLGQGPSGNTIYF
TRBD1	TRBV5-5	TRBJ2-7	NA	TGTGCCAGCAGCCTGAGCCCGACAGGGGCGGCCTACGAGCAGTACTTC	CASSLSPTGAAYEQYF
NA	TRBV12-3/TRBV12-4	TRBJ1-1	NA	TGTGCCAGCGGAACAGGGAACACTGAAGCTTTCTTT	CASGTGNTEAFF
NA	TRBV6-6	TRBJ1-1	few	TGTGCCAGCAGCGCCGACCCGGGCACTGAAGCTTTCTTT	CASSADPGTEAFF
NA	TRBV5-1	TRBJ1-4	NA	TGCGCCAGCAGCTCGGAGCACACCGGAGGCGAAAAACTGTTTTTT	CASSSEHTGGEKLFF
NA	TRBV28	TRBJ2-3	NA	TGTGCCAGCACCGCCGTAGATCAGGACAAGGATTTT	CASTAVDQDKDF
NA	TRBV3-1/TRBV3-2	TRBJ1-5	NA	TGTGCCAGCAGCCAAGAACAGGGAAGGGGCCCCCAGCATTTT	CASSQEQGRGPQHF
NA	TRBV6-5	TRBJ1-2	NA	TGTGCCAGCAGTTACTCGGAGGGAGGTAATGATGGCTACACCTTC	CASSYSEGGNDGYTF
NA	TRBV7-9	TRBJ1-2	NA	TGTGCCAGCAGCTTACAGGCAGGAGGTGGCTACACCTTC	CASSLQAGGGYTF
NA	TRBV6-1	TRBJ1-5	NA	TGTGCCAGCAGTGAAATAGAGGTTCAGCCCCAGCATTTT	CASSEIEVQPQHF
NA	TRBV2	TRBJ2-7	few	TGTGCCAGCATTCCCCGATCCAGGGTGAGCTCCTACGAGCAGTACTTC	CASIPRSRVSSYEQYF
NA	TRBV11-2	TRBJ1-3	NA	TGTGCCAGCAGCAATGGGGCAGCTTACTCTGGAAACACCATATATTTT	CASSNGAAYSGNTIYF
TRBD1	TRBV28	TRBJ1-6	NA	TGTGCCAGCAGTCCCACAGGGGGCAAGTACTCACCCCTCCACTTT	CASSPTGGKYSPLHF
NA	TRBV3-1/TRBV3-2	TRBJ1-2	NA	TGTGCCAGCAGCCAAGGGTGGGGCGGCTACACCTTC	CASSQGWGGYTF
TRBD1	TRBV29-1	TRBJ1-2	NA	TGCAGCGCACACAGGGGCCTCTATGGCTACACCTTC	CSAHRGLYGYTF
TRBD2	TRBV10-1	TRBJ2-1	NA	TGCGCCAGCAGTGATAGCGGGAGCGTGTACAATGAGCAGTTCTTC	CASSDSGSVYNEQFF
NA	TRBV3-1/TRBV3-2	TRBJ1-6	few	TGTGCCAGCAGCCAAGGTGGAGGTTCTTCACCCCTCCACTTT	CASSQGGGSSPLHF
NA	TRBV7-6	TRBJ1-5	NA	TGTGCCAGCAGCCCCGCATTCGGGGGGCGGCAGCCCCAGCATTTT	CASSPAFGGRQPQHF
NA	TRBV19	TRBJ1-5	NA	TGTGCCAGTAGACAGGGTTCGGTGTATCAGCCCCAGCATTTT	CASRQGSVYQPQHF